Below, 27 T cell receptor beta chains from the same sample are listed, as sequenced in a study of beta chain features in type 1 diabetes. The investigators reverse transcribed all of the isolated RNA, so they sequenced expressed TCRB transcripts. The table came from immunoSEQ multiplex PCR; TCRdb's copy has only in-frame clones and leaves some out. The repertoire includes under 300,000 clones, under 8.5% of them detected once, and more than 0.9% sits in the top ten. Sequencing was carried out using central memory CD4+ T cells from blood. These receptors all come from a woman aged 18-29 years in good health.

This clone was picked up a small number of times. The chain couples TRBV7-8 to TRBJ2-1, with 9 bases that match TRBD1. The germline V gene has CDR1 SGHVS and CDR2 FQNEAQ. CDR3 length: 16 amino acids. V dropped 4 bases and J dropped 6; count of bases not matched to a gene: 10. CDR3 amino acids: CASSSSRDRAANEQFF. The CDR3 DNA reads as TGTGCCAGCAGCTCCAGCCGGGACAGGGCCGCCAATGAGCAGTTCTTC. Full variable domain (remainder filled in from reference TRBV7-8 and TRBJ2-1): GAGVSQSPRYKVAKRGQDVALRCDPISGHVSLFWYQQALGQGPEFLTYFQNEAQLDKSGLPSDRFFAERPEGSVSTLKIQRTQQEDSAVYLCASSSSRDRAANEQFFGPGTRLTVL.

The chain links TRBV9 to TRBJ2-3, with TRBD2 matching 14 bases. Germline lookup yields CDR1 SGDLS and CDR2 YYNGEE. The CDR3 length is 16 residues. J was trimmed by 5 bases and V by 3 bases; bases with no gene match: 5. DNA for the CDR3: TGTGCCAGCAGCGCCCGACTAGCGGGAGGGTTAGATACGCAGTATTTT. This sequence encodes CASSARLAGGLDTQYF. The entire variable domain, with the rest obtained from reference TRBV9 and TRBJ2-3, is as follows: DSGVTQTPKHLITATGQRVTLRCSPRSGDLSVYWYQQSLDQGLQFLIQYYNGEERAKGNILERFSAQQFPDLHSELNLSSLELGDSALYFCASSARLAGGLDTQYFGPGTRLTVL.

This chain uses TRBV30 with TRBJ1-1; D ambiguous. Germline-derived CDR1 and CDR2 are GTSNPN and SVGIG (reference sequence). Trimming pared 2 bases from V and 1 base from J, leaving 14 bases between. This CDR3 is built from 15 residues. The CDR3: CAWSPPDLKNTEAFF. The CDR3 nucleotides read TGTGCCTGGAGTCCACCGGACCTCAAGAACACTGAAGCTTTCTTT.

CDR3 amino acids: CASSSGGMDNEQFF. CDR3 bases: TGCGCCAGCAGTTCAGGGGGCATGGACAATGAGCAGTTCTTC. The chain recombines TRBV5-1 with TRBJ2-1, with 8 bases that match TRBD1. The germline V gene has CDR1 SGHRS and CDR2 YFSETQ. The CDR3 runs to 14 residues. Unmatched junction bases numbered 6, after V lost 5 bases and J lost 5 bases.

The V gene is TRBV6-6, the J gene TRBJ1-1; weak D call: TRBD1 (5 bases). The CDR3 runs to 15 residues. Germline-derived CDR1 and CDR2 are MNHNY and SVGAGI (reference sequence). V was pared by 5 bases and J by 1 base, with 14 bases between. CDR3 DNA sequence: TGTGCCAGCAGTATCGTACAGGCGGGGAACACTGAAGCTTTCTTT. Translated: CASSIVQAGNTEAFF.

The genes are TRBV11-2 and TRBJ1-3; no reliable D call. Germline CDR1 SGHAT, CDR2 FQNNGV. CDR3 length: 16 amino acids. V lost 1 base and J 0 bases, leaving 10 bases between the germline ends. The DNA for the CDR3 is TGTGCCAGCAGCTTAGGGCAGGCACACTCTGGAAACACCATATATTTT. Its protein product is CASSLGQAHSGNTIYF.

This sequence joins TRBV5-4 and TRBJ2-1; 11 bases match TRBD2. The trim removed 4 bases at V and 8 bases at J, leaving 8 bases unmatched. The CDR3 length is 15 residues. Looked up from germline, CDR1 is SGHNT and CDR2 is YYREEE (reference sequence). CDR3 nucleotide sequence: TGTGCCAGCAGCATTAGCGGGGGGGCAACCTATGAGCAGTTCTTC. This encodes CASSISGGATYEQFF.

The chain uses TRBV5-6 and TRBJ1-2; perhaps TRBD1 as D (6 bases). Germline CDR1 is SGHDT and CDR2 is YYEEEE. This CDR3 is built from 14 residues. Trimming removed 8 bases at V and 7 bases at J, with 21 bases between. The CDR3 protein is CASSIEQGARGYTF. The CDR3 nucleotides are TGTGCCAGTAGTATCGAACAGGGTGCGCGTGGCTACACCTTC.

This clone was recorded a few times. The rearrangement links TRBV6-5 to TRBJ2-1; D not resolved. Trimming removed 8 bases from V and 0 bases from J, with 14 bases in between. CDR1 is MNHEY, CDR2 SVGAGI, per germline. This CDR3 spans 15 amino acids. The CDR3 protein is CASERAYSSYNEQFF. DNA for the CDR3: TGTGCCAGCGAACGAGCGTATAGCTCCTACAATGAGCAGTTCTTC.

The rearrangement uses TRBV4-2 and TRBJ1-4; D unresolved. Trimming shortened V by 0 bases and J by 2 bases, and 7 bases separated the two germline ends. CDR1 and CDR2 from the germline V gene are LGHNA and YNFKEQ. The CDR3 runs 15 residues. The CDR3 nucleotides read TGTGCCAGCAGCCAAGACTGGGCGACTAATGAAAAACTGTTTTTT. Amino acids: CASSQDWATNEKLFF.

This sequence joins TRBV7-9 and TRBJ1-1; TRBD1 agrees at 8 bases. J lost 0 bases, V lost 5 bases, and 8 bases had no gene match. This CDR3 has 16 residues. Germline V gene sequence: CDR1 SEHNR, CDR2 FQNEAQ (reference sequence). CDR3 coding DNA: TGTGCCAGCAGCGAGCCCCTGACAGGGGTGAACACTGAAGCTTTCTTT. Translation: CASSEPLTGVNTEAFF.

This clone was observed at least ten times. CDR3 in amino acids: CASSLGSYEQYV. Here the CDR3 DNA reads TGTGCCAGCAGTTTAGGGTCATACGAGCAGTACGTC. The chain couples TRBV28 to TRBJ2-7; no clear D. In germline, CDR1 is MDHEN, CDR2 SYDVKM. The CDR3 has 12 residues. V was clipped by 2 bases and J by 4 bases, with 6 bases between them.

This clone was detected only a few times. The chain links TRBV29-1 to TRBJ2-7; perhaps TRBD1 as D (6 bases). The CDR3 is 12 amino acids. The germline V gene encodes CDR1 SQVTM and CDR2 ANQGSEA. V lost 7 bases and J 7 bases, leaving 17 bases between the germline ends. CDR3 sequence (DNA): TGCAGCGCCTTGGCACAGGGAACGGAGCAGTACTTC. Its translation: CSALAQGTEQYF.

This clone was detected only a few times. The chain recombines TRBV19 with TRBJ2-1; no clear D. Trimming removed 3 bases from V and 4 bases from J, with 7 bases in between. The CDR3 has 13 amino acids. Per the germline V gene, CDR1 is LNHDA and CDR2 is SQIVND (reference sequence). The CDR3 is CASSIRRYNEQFF. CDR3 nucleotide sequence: TGTGCCAGTAGTATTAGGCGATACAATGAGCAGTTCTTC.

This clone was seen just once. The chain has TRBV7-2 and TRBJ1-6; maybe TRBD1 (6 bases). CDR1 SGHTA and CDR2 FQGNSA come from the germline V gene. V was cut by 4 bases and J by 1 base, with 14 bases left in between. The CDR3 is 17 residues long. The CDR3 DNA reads TGTGCCAGCAGCTCAACAGGGACCGGGTCCTATAATTCACCCCTCCACTTT. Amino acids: CASSSTGTGSYNSPLHF.

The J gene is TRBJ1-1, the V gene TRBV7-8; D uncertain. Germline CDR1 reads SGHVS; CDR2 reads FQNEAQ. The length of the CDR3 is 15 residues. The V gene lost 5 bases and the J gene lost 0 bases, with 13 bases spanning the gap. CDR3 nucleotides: TGTGCCAGCAGCCAATTGGACGGGCTGAACACTGAAGCTTTCTTT. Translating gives CASSQLDGLNTEAFF.

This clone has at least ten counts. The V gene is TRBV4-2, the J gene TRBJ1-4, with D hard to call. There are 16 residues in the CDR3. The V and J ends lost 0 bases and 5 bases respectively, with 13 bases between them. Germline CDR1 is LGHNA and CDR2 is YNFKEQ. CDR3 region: CASSQDGFRVNEKLFF. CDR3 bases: TGTGCCAGCAGCCAAGATGGGTTCCGGGTAAATGAAAAACTGTTTTTT.

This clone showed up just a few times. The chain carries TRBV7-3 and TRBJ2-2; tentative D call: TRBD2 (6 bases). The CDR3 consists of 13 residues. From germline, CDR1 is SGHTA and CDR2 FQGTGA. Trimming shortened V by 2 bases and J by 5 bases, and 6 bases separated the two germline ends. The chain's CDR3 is CASSLRGTGELFF. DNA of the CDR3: TGTGCCAGCAGCTTACGGGGGACCGGGGAGCTGTTTTTT.

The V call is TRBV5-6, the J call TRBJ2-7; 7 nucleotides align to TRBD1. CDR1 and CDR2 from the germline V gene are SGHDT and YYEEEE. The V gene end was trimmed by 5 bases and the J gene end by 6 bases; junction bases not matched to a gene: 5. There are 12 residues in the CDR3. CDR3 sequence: CASSIRDSEQYF. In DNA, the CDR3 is TGTGCCAGCAGTATAAGGGACAGCGAGCAGTACTTC. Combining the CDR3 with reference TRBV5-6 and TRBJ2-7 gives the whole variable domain DAGVTQSPTHLIKTRGQQVTLRCSPKSGHDTVSWYQQALGQGPQFIFQYYEEEERQRGNFPDRFSGHQFPNYSSELNVNALLLGDSALYLCASSIRDSEQYFGPGTRLTVT.

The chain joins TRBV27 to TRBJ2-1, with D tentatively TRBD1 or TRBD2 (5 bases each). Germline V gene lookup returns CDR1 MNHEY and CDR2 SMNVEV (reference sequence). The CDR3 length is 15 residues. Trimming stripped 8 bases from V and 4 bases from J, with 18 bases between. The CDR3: CASADGGSGYNEQFF. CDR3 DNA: TGTGCCAGCGCCGATGGGGGAAGCGGTTACAATGAGCAGTTCTTC.

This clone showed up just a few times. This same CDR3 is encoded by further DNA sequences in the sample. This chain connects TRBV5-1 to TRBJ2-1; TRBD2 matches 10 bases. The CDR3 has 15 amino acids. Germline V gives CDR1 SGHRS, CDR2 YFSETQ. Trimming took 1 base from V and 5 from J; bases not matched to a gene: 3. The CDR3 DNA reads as TGCGCCAGCAGCTTGCGGACTAGCGGCAACAATGAGCAGTTCTTC. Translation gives CASSLRTSGNNEQFF.

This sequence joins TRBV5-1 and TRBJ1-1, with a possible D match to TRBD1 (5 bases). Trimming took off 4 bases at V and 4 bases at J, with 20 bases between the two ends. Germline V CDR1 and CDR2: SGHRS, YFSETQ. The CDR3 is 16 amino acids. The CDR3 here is CASSPTGLRGVTEAFF. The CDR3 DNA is TGCGCCAGCAGCCCGACGGGACTCCGAGGCGTCACTGAAGCTTTCTTT.

The DNA of the CDR3 is TGCAGCGGGGTCAGACAGAACACTGAAGCTTTCTTT. Protein sequence: CSGVRQNTEAFF. This chain links TRBV29-1 with TRBJ1-1; D is undetermined. This CDR3 is 12 amino acids long. Looked up from germline, CDR1 is SQVTM and CDR2 is ANQGSEA. With 7 bases removed from V and 1 base from J, the gap between germline ends came to 10 bases.

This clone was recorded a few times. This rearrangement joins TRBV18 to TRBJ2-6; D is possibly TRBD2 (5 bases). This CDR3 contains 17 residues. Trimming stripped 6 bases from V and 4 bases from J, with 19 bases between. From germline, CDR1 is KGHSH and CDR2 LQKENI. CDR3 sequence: CASSRTGAGPGANVLTF. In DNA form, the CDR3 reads TGTGCCAGCTCGCGTACTGGTGCGGGCCCGGGGGCCAACGTCCTGACTTTC.

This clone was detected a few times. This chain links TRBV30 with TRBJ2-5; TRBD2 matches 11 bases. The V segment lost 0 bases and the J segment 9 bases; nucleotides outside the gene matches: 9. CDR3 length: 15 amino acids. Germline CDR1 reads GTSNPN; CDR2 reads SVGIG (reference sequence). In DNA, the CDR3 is TGTGCCTGGAGTGTACGGACTAGCGGGCCTCGGGCCCAGTACTTC. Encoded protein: CAWSVRTSGPRAQYF.

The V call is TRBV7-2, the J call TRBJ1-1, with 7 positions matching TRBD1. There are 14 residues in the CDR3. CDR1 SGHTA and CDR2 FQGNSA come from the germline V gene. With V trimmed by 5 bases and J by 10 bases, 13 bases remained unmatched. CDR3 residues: CASSIGQEKAGAFF. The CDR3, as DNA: TGTGCCAGCAGCATAGGACAGGAGAAAGCTGGAGCTTTCTTT.

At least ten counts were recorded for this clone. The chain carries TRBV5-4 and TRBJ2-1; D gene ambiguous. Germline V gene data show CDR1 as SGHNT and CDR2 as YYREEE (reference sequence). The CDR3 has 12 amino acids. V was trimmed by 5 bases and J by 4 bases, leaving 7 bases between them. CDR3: CASRRWYNEQFF. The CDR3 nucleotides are TGTGCCAGCAGACGATGGTACAATGAGCAGTTCTTC.